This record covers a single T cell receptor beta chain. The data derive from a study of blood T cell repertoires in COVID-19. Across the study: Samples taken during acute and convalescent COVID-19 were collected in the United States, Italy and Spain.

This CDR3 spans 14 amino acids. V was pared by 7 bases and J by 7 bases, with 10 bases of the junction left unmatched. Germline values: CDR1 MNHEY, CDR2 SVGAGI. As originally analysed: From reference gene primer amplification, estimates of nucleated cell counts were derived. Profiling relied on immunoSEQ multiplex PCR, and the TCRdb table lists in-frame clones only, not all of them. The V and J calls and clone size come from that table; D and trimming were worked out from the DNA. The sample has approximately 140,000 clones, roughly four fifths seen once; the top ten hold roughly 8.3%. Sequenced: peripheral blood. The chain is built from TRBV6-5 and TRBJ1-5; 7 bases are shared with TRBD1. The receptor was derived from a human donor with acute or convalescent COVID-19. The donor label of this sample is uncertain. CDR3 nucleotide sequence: TGTGCCAGCAATAAGCCGGGACAGCACCAGCCCCAGCATTTT. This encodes CASNKPGQHQPQHF.